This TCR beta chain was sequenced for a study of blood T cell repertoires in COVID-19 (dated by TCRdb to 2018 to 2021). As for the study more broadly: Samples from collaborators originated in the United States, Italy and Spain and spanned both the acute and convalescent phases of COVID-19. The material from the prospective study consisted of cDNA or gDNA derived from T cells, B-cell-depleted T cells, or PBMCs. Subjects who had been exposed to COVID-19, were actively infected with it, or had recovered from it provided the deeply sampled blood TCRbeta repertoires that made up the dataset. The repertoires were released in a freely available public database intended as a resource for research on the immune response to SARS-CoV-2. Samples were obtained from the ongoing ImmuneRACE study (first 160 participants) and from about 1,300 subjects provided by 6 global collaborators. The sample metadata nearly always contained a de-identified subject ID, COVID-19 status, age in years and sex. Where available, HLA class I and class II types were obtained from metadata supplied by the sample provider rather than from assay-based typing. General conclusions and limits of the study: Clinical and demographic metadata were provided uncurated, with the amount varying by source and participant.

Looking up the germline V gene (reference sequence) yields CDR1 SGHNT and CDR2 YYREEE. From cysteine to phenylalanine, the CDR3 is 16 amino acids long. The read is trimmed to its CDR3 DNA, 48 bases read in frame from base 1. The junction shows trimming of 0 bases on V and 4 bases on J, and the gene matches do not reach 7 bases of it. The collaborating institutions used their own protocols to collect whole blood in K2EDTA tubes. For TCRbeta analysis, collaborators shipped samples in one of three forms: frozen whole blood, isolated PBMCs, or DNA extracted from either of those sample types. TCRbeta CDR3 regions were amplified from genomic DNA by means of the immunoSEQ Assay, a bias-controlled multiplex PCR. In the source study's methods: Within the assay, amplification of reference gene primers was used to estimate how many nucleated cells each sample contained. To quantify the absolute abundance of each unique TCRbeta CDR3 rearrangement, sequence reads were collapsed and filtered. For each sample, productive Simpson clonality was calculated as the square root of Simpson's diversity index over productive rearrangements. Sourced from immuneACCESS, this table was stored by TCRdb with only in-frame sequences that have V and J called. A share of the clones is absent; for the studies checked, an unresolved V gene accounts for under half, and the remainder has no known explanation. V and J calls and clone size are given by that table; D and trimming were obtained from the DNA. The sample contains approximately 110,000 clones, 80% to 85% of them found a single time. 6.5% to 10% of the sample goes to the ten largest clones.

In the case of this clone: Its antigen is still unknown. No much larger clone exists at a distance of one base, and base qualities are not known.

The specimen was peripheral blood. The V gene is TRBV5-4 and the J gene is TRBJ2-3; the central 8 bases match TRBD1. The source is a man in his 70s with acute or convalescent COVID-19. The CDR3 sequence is CASSLAQGAGSDTQYF. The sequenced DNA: TGTGCCAGCAGCTTGGCGCAGGGGGCCGGTTCAGATACGCAGTATTTT.